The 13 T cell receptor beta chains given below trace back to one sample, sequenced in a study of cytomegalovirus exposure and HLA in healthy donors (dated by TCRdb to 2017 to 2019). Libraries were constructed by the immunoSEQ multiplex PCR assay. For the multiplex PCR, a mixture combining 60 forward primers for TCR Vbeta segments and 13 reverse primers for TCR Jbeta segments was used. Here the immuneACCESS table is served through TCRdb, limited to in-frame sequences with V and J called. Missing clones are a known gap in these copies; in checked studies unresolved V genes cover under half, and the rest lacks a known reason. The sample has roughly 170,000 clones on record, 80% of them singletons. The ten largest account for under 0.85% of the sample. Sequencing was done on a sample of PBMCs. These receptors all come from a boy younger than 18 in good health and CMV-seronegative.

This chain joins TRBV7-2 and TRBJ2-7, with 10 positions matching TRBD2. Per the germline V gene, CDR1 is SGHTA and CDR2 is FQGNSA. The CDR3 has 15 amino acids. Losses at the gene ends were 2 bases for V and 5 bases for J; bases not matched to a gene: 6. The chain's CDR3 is CASSLSPSGSHEQYF. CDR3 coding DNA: TGTGCCAGCAGCTTATCTCCTAGCGGGAGCCACGAGCAGTACTTC.

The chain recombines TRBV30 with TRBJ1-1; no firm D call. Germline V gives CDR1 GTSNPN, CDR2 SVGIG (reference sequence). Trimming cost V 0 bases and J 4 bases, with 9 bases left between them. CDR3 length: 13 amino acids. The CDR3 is CAWSVTLSTEAFF. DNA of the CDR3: TGTGCCTGGAGTGTAACTCTTTCCACTGAAGCTTTCTTT.

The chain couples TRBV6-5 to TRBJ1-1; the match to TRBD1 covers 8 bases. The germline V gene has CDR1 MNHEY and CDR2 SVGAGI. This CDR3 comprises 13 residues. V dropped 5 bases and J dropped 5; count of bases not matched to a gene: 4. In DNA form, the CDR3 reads TGTGCCAGCAGTACGACAGGGGCGACTGAAGCTTTCTTT. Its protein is CASSTTGATEAFF.

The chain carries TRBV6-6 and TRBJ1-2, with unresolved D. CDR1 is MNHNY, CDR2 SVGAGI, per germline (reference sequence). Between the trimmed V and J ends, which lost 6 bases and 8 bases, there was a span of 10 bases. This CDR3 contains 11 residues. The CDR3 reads CASSQELGYTF. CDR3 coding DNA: TGTGCCAGCAGCCAAGAGCTGGGCTACACCTTC.

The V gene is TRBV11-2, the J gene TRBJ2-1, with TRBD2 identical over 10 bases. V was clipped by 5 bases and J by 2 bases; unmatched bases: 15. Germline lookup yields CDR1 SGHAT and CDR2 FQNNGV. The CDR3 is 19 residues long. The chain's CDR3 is CASSTRTSGEGSPYNEQFF. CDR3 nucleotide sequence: TGTGCCAGCAGCACTCGGACTAGCGGAGAGGGTAGCCCCTACAATGAGCAGTTCTTC. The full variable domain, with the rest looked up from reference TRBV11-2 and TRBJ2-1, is EAGVAQSPRYKIIEKRQSVAFWCNPISGHATLYWYQQILGQGPKLLIQFQNNGVVDDSQLPKDRFSAERLKGVDSTLKIQPAKLEDSAVYLCASSTRTSGEGSPYNEQFFGPGTRLTVL.

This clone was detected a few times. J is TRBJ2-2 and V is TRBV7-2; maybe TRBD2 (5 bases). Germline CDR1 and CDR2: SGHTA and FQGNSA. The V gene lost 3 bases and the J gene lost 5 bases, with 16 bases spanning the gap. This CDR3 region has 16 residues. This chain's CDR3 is CASSFSLRTGTGELFF. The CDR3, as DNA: TGTGCCAGCAGCTTCTCGCTCAGGACGGGGACCGGGGAGCTGTTTTTT. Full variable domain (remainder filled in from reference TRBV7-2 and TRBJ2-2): GAGVSQSPSNKVTEKGKDVELRCDPISGHTALYWYRQSLGQGLEFLIYFQGNSAPDKSGLPSDRFSAERTGGSVSTLTIQRTQQEDSAVYLCASSFSLRTGTGELFFGEGSRLTVL.

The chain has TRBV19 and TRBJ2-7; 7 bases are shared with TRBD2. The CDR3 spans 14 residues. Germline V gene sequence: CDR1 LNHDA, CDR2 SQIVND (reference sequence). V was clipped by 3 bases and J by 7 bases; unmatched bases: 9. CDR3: CASSMGGIGREQYF. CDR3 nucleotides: TGTGCCAGTAGTATGGGGGGGATAGGTAGAGAGCAGTACTTC.

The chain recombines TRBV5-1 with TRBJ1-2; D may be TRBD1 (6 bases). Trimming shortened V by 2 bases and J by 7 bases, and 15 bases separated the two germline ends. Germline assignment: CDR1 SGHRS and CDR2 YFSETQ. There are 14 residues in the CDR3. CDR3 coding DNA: TGCGCCAGCAGCTTCGGAGCAGGGGAGGGTGGCTACACCTTC. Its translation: CASSFGAGEGGYTF. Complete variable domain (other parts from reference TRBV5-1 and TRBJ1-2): KAGVTQTPRYLIKTRGQQVTLSCSPISGHRSVSWYQQTPGQGLQFLFEYFSETQRNKGNFPGRFSGRQFSNSRSEMNVSTLELGDSALYLCASSFGAGEGGYTFGSGTRLTVV.

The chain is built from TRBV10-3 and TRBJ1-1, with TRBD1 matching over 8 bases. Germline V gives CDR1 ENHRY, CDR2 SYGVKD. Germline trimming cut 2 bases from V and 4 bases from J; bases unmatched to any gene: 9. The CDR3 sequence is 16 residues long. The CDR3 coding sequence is TGTGCCATCAGTGAGGACAGGGGACCTTCGGGCACTGAAGCTTTCTTT. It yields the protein CAISEDRGPSGTEAFF.

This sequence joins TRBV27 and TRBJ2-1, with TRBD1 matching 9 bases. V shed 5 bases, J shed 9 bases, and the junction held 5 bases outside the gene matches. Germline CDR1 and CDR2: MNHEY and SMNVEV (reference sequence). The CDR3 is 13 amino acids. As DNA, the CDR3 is TGTGCCAGCAGTATCACAGGGGGCGGTGAGCAGTTCTTC. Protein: CASSITGGGEQFF.

The CDR3 region is CATRPGGKSYEQYF. In DNA form, the CDR3 reads TGTGCCACCCGACCTGGAGGGAAATCCTACGAGCAGTACTTC. V usage is TRBV5-4 and J usage is TRBJ2-7, with TRBD2 as a possible D gene (6 bases). The CDR3 totals 14 residues. Looked up from germline, CDR1 is SGHNT and CDR2 is YYREEE (reference sequence). V was cut by 9 bases and J by 1 base, with 17 bases left in between.

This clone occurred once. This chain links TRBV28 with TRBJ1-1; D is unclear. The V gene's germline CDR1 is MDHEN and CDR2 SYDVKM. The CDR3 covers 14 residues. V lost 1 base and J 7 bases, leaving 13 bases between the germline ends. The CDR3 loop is CASSLFGGRGEAFF. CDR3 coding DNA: TGTGCCAGCAGTTTATTCGGCGGCCGGGGTGAAGCTTTCTTT.

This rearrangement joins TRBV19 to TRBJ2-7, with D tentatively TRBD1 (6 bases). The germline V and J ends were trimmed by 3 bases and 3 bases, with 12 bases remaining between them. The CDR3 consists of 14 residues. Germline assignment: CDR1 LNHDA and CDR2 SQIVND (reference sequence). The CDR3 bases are TGTGCCAGTAGTATTAGGGGACATCTCTACGAGCAGTACTTC. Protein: CASSIRGHLYEQYF.